The 23 T cell receptor beta chains in this list originate from one sample, sequenced in a study of cytomegalovirus exposure and HLA in healthy donors. Assay: immunoSEQ multiplex PCR; the TCRdb copy retains only in-frame clones and omits some. The sample holds about 360,000 clones, roughly 90% seen once. Material: PBMCs. All receptors come from a woman aged 18-29 years in good health and CMV-seronegative.

The chain joins TRBV10-1 to TRBJ2-1; D call uncertain. V was pared by 6 bases and J by 5 bases, with 11 bases between. This CDR3 is built from 13 residues. Looked up from germline, CDR1 is WNHNN and CDR2 is SYGVQD (reference sequence). CDR3 sequence (DNA): TGCGCCAGCAGGTCTAATATAAACAATGAGCAGTTCTTC. Translation: CASRSNINNEQFF.

This chain uses TRBV11-2 with TRBJ2-7; weak D call: TRBD2 (5 bases). V was cut by 2 bases and J by 1 base, with 9 bases left in between. Germline CDR1 reads SGHAT; CDR2 reads FQNNGV. This CDR3 spans 14 amino acids. The CDR3, as DNA: TGTGCCAGCAGCTTATCGAGCGGTTCCTACGAGCAGTACTTC. It codes for CASSLSSGSYEQYF.

Only a few counts were recorded for this clone. The J gene is TRBJ2-3, the V gene TRBV4-1, with TRBD2 identical over 9 bases. Germline V gene sequence: CDR1 MGHRA, CDR2 YSYEKL. The CDR3 consists of 14 residues. Germline trimming cut 1 base from V and 7 bases from J; bases unmatched to any gene: 3. For the CDR3, the DNA is TGCGCCAGCAGCCAAGGGCTAGCGGGGAATACGCAGTATTTT. It is translated as CASSQGLAGNTQYF.

V and J are TRBV4-1 and TRBJ2-5; 8 nucleotides line up with TRBD2. CDR1 and CDR2 from the germline V gene are MGHRA and YSYEKL. This CDR3 region has 15 residues. Unmatched junction bases numbered 13, after V lost 8 bases and J lost 5 bases. CDR3: CASCEGRTGGETQYF. The CDR3 region has the DNA TGCGCCAGCTGTGAAGGAAGGACGGGGGGGGAGACCCAGTACTTC.

This clone was observed a handful of times. The chain recombines TRBV2 with TRBJ1-2; TRBD1 is a possible D gene (6 bases). CDR1 and CDR2 (germline): SNHLY, FYNNEI. This CDR3 region has 10 residues. CDR3 amino acids: CVTGPAGYTF. In DNA, the CDR3 is TGTGTCACAGGGCCGGCTGGCTACACCTTC.

This sequence joins TRBV2 and TRBJ1-5, with D hard to call. The CDR3 covers 15 residues. CDR1 is SNHLY and CDR2 is FYNNEI in the germline V gene. V shed 3 bases and J shed 8 bases, with 17 bases lying between them. CDR3 bases: TGTGCCAGCAGTGACTCCGGGTATATGATTAAGCCCCAGCATTTT. It specifies CASSDSGYMIKPQHF.

Here the CDR3 DNA reads TGTGCCAGCAGTGAAGCCCCAAATTCACCCCTCCACTTT. Its protein product is CASSEAPNSPLHF. The rearrangement joins TRBV6-1 to TRBJ1-6; no definite D call. Trimming removed 0 bases at V and 7 bases at J, with 4 bases between. Germline loops: CDR1 MNHNS, CDR2 SASEGT. The CDR3 length is 13 residues.

The chain carries TRBV18 and TRBJ2-4; 10 bases are shared with TRBD1. Germline loops: CDR1 KGHSH, CDR2 LQKENI. The CDR3 is made up of 16 amino acids. The trim removed 3 bases at V and 1 base at J, leaving 3 bases unmatched. CDR3 region: CASSPPGQGAKNIQYF. CDR3 sequence (DNA): TGTGCCAGCTCACCCCCGGGACAGGGGGCCAAAAACATTCAGTACTTC.

The chain recombines TRBV2 with TRBJ2-5; a weak D match, TRBD2 (6 bases). Germline loops: CDR1 SNHLY, CDR2 FYNNEI. This CDR3 has 15 amino acids. The V gene lost 6 bases and the J gene lost 2 bases, with 16 bases spanning the gap. The CDR3 nucleotides are TGTGCCAGCAGGGAGACTAGTCTATCTCAAGAGACCCAGTACTTC. Translation: CASRETSLSQETQYF.

The J gene is TRBJ2-1, the V gene TRBV6-6; D remains ambiguous. Trimming removed 5 bases from V and 8 bases from J, with 16 bases in between. Germline V gives CDR1 MNHNY, CDR2 SVGAGI (reference sequence). CDR3 length: 14 amino acids. The CDR3 nucleotides are TGTGCCAGCAGTCCATATAGCACGGCTGATGAGCAGTTCTTC. Its translation is CASSPYSTADEQFF.

The chain combines TRBV4-2 with TRBJ2-5; 7 bases map to TRBD2. Germline V CDR1 and CDR2: LGHNA, YNFKEQ. V was pared by 1 base and J by 5 bases, with 4 bases of the junction left unmatched. This CDR3 is built from 14 residues. The CDR3 loop is CASSQGGSFETQYF. Written as DNA, the CDR3 is TGTGCCAGCAGCCAAGGCGGGAGTTTCGAGACCCAGTACTTC.

CDR3 coding DNA: TGTGCCAGCAGCTCGCCCGCAGGGGATGACCCTGGCTACACCTTC. Translating it yields CASSSPAGDDPGYTF. The chain is built from TRBV7-9 and TRBJ1-2; tentatively, D is TRBD1 (6 bases). Trimming cost V 4 bases and J 7 bases, with 19 bases left between them. The CDR3 consists of 15 residues. Germline CDR1 is SEHNR and CDR2 is FQNEAQ (reference sequence).

CDR3 coding DNA: TGTGCCAGCAGTTCACTAGCGGGGGGGAGGGTCCAAGAGACCCAGTACTTC. Translating it yields CASSSLAGGRVQETQYF. The gene calls are TRBV25-1 and TRBJ2-5; TRBD2 matches at 13 bases. Unmatched junction bases numbered 7, after V lost 5 bases and J lost 1 base. This CDR3 region has 17 residues. Germline-derived CDR1 and CDR2 are MGHDK and SYGVNS.

This clone was recorded once. The chain carries TRBV7-8 and TRBJ2-5; D perhaps matches TRBD1 (6 bases). The germline CDR1 and CDR2 sequences are SGHVS and FQNEAQ. Deletions cut 5 bases from V and 4 bases from J, with 20 bases between. The CDR3 covers 16 residues. In DNA form, the CDR3 reads TGTGCCAGCAGCCCAGGTGTGGTTCAGGGGCCAGAGACCCAGTACTTC. Amino acids: CASSPGVVQGPETQYF.

The chain links TRBV10-2 to TRBJ2-1, with 9 bases fitting TRBD2. Germline V gene lookup returns CDR1 WSHSY and CDR2 SAAADI. The CDR3 totals 17 residues. Germline trimming cut 6 bases from V and 7 bases from J; bases unmatched to any gene: 16. CDR3 in amino acids: CASRGLGLANPPNEQFF. The DNA for the CDR3 is TGCGCCAGCAGAGGATTAGGACTAGCGAATCCCCCGAATGAGCAGTTCTTC.

V and J are TRBV5-1 and TRBJ2-5; the match to TRBD1 covers 7 bases. Losses at the gene ends were 4 bases for V and 5 bases for J; bases not matched to a gene: 5. The germline gives CDR1 SGHRS, CDR2 YFSETQ. The CDR3 loop spans 13 amino acids. The CDR3 DNA sequence: TGCGCCAGCAGCATGACAGGGTCGGAGACCCAGTACTTC. Its protein is CASSMTGSETQYF.

The J gene is TRBJ1-4, the V gene TRBV6-6; 9 positions agree with TRBD1. Germline lookup yields CDR1 MNHNY and CDR2 SVGAGI (reference sequence). The CDR3 contains 14 residues. J lost 11 bases, V lost 4 bases, and 8 bases had no gene match. The CDR3 region is CASSSSDRGDKLFF. CDR3 bases: TGTGCCAGCAGTTCCTCGGACAGGGGCGATAAACTGTTTTTT.

V gene TRBV29-1 combines with J gene TRBJ1-3; D gene unclear. Germline-derived CDR1 and CDR2 are SQVTM and ANQGSEA. The CDR3 is made up of 19 amino acids. Trimming left V 5 bases short and J 0 bases short, with 26 bases between. The CDR3 DNA follows: TGCAGCGTTCCAAGGGTAGGAGGGCCGAACGACCTCTCTGGAAACACCATATATTTT. Its protein is CSVPRVGGPNDLSGNTIYF.

The chain combines TRBV6-6 with TRBJ1-4, with TRBD1 as a possible D gene (6 bases). V was cut by 6 bases and J by 4 bases, with 12 bases left in between. Germline CDR1 reads MNHNY; CDR2 reads SVGAGI (reference sequence). This CDR3 is 14 amino acids long. CDR3 coding DNA: TGTGCCAGCAGATTAACAGGGAGTAATGAAAAACTGTTTTTT. Its protein is CASRLTGSNEKLFF.

The chain joins TRBV29-1 to TRBJ2-3; 11 bases map to TRBD2. The length of the CDR3 is 15 residues. V shed 4 bases, J shed 2 bases, and the junction held 5 bases outside the gene matches. Germline V gene data show CDR1 as SQVTM and CDR2 as ANQGSEA. CDR3: CSVVLAGGHTDTQYF. The CDR3 DNA is TGCAGCGTTGTGCTAGCGGGGGGTCACACAGATACGCAGTATTTT.

This clone came up a few times. CDR3 in amino acids: CASSPGRQGIYGYTF. CDR3 sequence (DNA): TGTGCCAGCAGTCCAGGCCGACAGGGAATCTATGGCTACACCTTC. This chain connects TRBV27 to TRBJ1-2; TRBD1 matches at 7 bases. The ends lost 5 bases at V and 4 bases at J; junction bases unmatched: 10. The length of the CDR3 is 15 residues. The V gene's germline CDR1 is MNHEY and CDR2 SMNVEV (reference sequence).

This chain links TRBV5-4 with TRBJ1-5, with D perhaps TRBD1 (6 bases). V lost 3 bases to trimming and J lost 3 bases, with 22 bases between them. The germline V gene has CDR1 SGHNT and CDR2 YYREEE (reference sequence). The CDR3 totals 18 residues. CDR3 in amino acids: CASSYRVSSQGSNQPQHF. CDR3 DNA sequence: TGTGCCAGCAGCTACAGGGTTTCGTCCCAAGGGTCCAATCAGCCCCAGCATTTT.

The chain combines TRBV7-8 with TRBJ2-4; 12 bases line up with TRBD1. This CDR3 has 19 residues. V gave up 2 bases and J gave up 2 bases; unmatched junction bases: 10. Germline values: CDR1 SGHVS, CDR2 FQNEAQ. The CDR3 region has the DNA TGTGCCAGCAGCTTATCCGGGACAGGGGGCATTGCTACCAAAAACATTCAGTACTTC. Protein product: CASSLSGTGGIATKNIQYF.